This T cell receptor beta chain was identified during a study of blood T cell repertoires in COVID-19. This CDR3 comprises 13 residues. V was pared by 3 bases and J by 5 bases, with 0 bases of the junction left unmatched. The germline V gene encodes CDR1 MNHNS and CDR2 SASEGT. In the authors' methods: Scientists estimated how many nucleated cells there were by amplifying reference gene primers. Profiled with immunoSEQ multiplex PCR; TCRdb holds only in-frame clones, not every one. The V and J calls and clone size are taken from that table; D and trimming were inferred from the DNA. Of just over 300,000 clones in the sample, nearly 90% were seen once.

The TCR sequence derives from a woman in her thirties with COVID-19, enrolled during active disease. Sequencing was performed on peripheral blood. This chain links TRBV6-1 with TRBJ2-5; 10 bases fit TRBD1. CDR3 region: CASSEGQGETQYF. In nucleotides, the CDR3 is TGTGCCAGCAGTGAGGGACAGGGGGAGACCCAGTACTTC.